In its sample, the clone carrying this T cell receptor beta chain was seen once. Its antigen is currently unknown. The sample originates from a study of cytomegalovirus exposure and HLA in healthy donors. General observations from the study: Excluded were some V segments that proved indistinguishable, including TRBV6-2 and TRBV6-3. Later analysis identified a missense DCLRE1C variant that was linked to TCR beta V- and J-gene trimming.

The CDR3 loop spans 15 amino acids. CDR1 is SGHTA and CDR2 is FQGNSA in the germline V gene. V shed 7 bases, J shed 5 bases, and the junction held 12 bases outside the gene matches. It was with 60 Vbeta and 13 Jbeta primers that the PCR ran. TCRdb's table, derived via immunoSEQ multiplex PCR, lists solely in-frame clones and lacks some. The data contain about 150,000 clones, around 81% of them singletons. The source of this sequence is a man between 35 and 55 years old in good health and CMV-seronegative. The sample taken for sequencing was PBMCs. The chain combines TRBV7-2 with TRBJ2-5; 8 nucleotides agree with TRBD2. In DNA, the CDR3 is TGTGCCAGCAAGCAGCAGGTGACTAGCGCTGAGACCCAGTACTTC. This translates into CASKQQVTSAETQYF.